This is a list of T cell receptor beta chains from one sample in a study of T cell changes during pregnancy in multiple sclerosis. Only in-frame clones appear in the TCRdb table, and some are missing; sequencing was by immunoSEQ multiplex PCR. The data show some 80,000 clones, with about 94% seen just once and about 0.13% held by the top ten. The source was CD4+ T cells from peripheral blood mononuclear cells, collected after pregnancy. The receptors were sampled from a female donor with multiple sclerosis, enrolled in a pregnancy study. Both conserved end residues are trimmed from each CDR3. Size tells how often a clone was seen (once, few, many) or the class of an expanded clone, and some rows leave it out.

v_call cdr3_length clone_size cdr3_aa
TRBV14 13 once ASSQVSGRGETQY
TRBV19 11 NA ASSLGRELEQY
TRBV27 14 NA ASSSRARGSNQPQH
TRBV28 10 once ASTLGHHEQY
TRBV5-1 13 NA ASSYTNGVGETQY
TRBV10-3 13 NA AISDVPSGYNEQF
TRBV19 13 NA ATGQGLLSYNEQF
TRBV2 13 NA ASSVHTGGPGEQY
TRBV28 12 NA ASMAGYSTDTQY
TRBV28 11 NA ASSLVRNTEAF
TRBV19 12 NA ASSIAQGGEKLF
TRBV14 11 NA ASSRTGIHEQY
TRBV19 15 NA ASSPGGRPSGANVLT
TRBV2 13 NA ASRQSGSSYNEQF
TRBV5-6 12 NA ASSSAGWTDTQY
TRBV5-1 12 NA ASSPLGGNTEAF
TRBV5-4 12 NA ASSPVGRWAEAF
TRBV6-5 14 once ASSSSGRAAKNIQY
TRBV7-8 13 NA ASRPREGTPYEQY
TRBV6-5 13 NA ASSRSAGRYNEQF
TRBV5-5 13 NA ASSRTGGNTDTQY
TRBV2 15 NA ASKGTSGRANTGELF
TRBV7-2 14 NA ASSQHRGLGGNEQF
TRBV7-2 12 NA ASSFGGPENEQY